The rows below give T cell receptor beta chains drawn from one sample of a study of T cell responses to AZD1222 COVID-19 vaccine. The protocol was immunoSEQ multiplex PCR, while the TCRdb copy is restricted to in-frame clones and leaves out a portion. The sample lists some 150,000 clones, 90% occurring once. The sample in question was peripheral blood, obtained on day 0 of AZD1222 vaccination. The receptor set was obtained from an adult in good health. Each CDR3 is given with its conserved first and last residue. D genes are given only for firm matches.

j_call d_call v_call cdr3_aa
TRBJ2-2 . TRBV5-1 CASSKDRQRDTGELFF
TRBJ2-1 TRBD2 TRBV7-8 CASRVAGPPPTRNEQFF
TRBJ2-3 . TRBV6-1 CASSEVVDTQYF
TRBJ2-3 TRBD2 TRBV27 CASSSRLAGDRTDTQYF
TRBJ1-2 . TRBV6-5 CASENANYGYTF
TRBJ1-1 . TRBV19 CASKGGTNTEAFF
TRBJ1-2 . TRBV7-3 CASSLRAAGAGGYTF
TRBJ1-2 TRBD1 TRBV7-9 CASSQDATGLGYGYTF
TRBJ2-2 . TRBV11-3 CASSSMDRWAPTGELFF
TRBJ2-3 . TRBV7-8 CASSPTGVGGVFPTQYF
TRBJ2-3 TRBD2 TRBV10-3 CAISESAGGVTDTQYF
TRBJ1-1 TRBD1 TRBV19 CASSAWTGKNTEAFF
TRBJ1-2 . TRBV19 CASSSDTKFNYGYTF
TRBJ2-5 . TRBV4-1 CASSQSTQGPQETQYF
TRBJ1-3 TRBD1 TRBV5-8 CASSARGQGGNTIYF
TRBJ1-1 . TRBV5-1 CASSSGENTEAFF
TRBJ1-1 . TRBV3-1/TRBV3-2 CASSQDSRNTEAFF
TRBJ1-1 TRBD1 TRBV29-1 CSVVDRGPGTEAFF
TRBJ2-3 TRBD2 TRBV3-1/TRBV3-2 CASSQTSGGASDTQYF
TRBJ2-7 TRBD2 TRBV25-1 CASRRGGGLVNEQYF
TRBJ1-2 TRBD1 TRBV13 CASSLGTGTGPLDGYTF
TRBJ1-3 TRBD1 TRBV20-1 CSASGGQDSGNTIYF
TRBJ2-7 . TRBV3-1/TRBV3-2 CASSQDPGLTYEQYF
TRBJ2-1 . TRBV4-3 CASSQDPRGVSYNEQFF
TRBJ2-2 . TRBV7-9 CASSPNTGELFF
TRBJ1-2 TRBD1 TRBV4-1 CASSQSGPDRLRYFDYGYTF
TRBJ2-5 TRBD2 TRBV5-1 CASSLAGPGLASTEETQYF
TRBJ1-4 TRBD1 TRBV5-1 CASSPRQGYEKLFF
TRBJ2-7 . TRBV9 CASSERTASYEQYF
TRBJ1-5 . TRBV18 CASSPKNNQPQHF
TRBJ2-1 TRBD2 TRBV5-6 CASSLIEREYNEQFF
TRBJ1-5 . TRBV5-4 CASSLGGTVSNQPQHF
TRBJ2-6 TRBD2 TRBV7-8 CASSRRLAGGPSGANVLTF
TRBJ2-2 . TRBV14 CASSQGPGTGPNTGELFF
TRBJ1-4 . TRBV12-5 CASGPPSPRDEKLFF
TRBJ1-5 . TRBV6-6 CASSYVGGQSNQPQHF
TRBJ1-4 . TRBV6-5 CASSYVSAGKLFF
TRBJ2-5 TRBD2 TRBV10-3 CAISETLAGGYQETQYF
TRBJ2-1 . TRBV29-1 CSVARGNYNEQFF
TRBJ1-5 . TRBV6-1 CASSATRRKRSDQPQHF
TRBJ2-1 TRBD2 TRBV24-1 CATSDRSGTSGYNEQFF
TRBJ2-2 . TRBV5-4 CASRSVTGELFF
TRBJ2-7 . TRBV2 CASSGLPYEQYF
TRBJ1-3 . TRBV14 CASSQDFRGNTIYF
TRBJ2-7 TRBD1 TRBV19 CASSLTTGGFAYEQYF
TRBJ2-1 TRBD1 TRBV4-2 CASSQVQTGTGGRGEQFF
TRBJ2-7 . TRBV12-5 CASGSGTDYEQYF
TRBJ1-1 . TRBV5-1 CASSLFQGTNTEAFF
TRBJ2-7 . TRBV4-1 CASSQDSVVPYEQYF